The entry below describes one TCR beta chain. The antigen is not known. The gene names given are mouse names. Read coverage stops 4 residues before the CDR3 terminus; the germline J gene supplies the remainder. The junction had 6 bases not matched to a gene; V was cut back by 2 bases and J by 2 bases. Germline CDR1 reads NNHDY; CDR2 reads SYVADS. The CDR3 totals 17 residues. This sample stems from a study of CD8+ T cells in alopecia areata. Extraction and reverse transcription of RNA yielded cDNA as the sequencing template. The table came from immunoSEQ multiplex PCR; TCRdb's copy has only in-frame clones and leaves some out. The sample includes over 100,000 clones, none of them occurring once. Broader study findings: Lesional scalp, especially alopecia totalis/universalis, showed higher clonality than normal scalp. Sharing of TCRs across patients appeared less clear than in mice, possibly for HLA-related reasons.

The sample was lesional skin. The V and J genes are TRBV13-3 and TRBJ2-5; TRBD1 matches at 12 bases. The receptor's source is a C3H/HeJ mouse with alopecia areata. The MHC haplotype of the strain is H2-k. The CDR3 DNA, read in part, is TGTGCCAGCAGTGAAGCGGGACAGGGGGCTGGCCAAGAC. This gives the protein CASSEAGQGAGQD. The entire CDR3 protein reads CASSEAGQGAGQDTQYF.